The clone carrying this T cell receptor (beta chain) was counted at least ten times. Its antigen is unidentified. RNA and DNA were co-extracted from about 20-30 mg of unsorted bulk tissue. This sample stems from a study of tumor-infiltrating lymphocytes in primary liver carcinoma. About the research overall: Those enrolled were patients of both sexes, who were aged 30 to 69 years. Tumor lesions were T1-T3 N0M0 and spanned about 4 to 11 cm. Study-wide findings and caveats: Less overlap was seen in tumor-adjacent and tumor-blood pairs than in tumor region pairs. Detection in all five tumor regions applied to only about 7.5-25% of top clones.

V was pared by 6 bases and J by 0 bases, with 7 bases of the junction left unmatched. Germline V lookup: CDR1 DFQATT, CDR2 SNEGSKA (reference sequence). This CDR3 spans 15 amino acids. The investigators made TCR beta cDNA from approximately 0.5 ug total RNA, using a constant-region primer. ARM-PCR, slightly modified, supplied the TCR beta libraries through three nested multiplex PCR rounds. TRBV1-TRBV30 forward primers paired with a C-beta reverse primer were used in the first two PCR rounds, which ran roughly 9 cycles each. MiXCR, run by TCRdb on the multiplex PCR reads, gives a single entry per CDR3 protein. This table has about 84,000 distinct CDR3 sequences, 72% appearing once.

The clonotype originates from a man in his forties with primary liver carcinoma and hepatitis B virus infection. Sample: liver tumor tissue from sampling region 1. Stated subset: tumor region T1, superior pole. The rearrangement joins TRBV20-1 to TRBJ2-3; the match to TRBD2 covers 9 bases. CDR3 loop: CSAPTSGHSTDTQYF. CDR3 bases: TGCAGTGCGCCCACTAGCGGGCATAGCACAGATACGCAGTATTTT.